This T cell receptor beta chain was observed in a study of identical twins. TCRdb passed the 5' RACE reads through MiXCR, listing each CDR3 protein once. The table lists around 500,000 distinct CDR3 sequences, 13% to 15% of them singletons. With V trimmed by 5 bases and J by 5 bases, 8 bases remained unmatched. The CDR3 covers 15 residues. CDR1 is SGHTA and CDR2 is FQGTGA in the germline V gene. The same data also contributed to another study, on yellow fever vaccine responses in identical twins.

Material: CD4+ T cells sorted from blood. The rearrangement uses TRBV7-3 and TRBJ2-3, with TRBD1 matching over 9 bases. This clonotype was sampled from a woman between 18 and 30 years old in good health. The CDR3 DNA reads as TGTGCCAGCAGCATTTTAGGACAGGGGATAGATACGCAGTATTTT. It translates to CASSILGQGIDTQYF.